Presented here are 7 T cell receptor beta chains from one specimen sequenced in a study of cytomegalovirus exposure and HLA in healthy donors (dated by TCRdb to 2016 to 2017). Library preparation employed the immunoSEQ multiplex PCR assay. For the multiplex PCR, a mixture combining 60 forward primers for TCR Vbeta segments and 13 reverse primers for TCR Jbeta segments was used. Not all clones reach the TCRdb copy of this immuneACCESS table, which keeps in-frame sequences only. Checked studies attribute under half of the gap to unresolved V genes and leave the rest unexplained. This sample comprises around 200,000 clones, 60% to 80% of them detected only once. Of the sample, around 1.9% is held by the ten largest clones. Sample: PBMCs. These receptor sequences come from a male donor in good health and CMV-seronegative.

The CDR3 loop is CATSREGVGGRVEQYF. CDR3 bases: TGTGCCACCAGCAGAGAGGGGGTTGGGGGGAGAGTCGAGCAGTACTTC. The chain joins TRBV15 to TRBJ2-5, with a possible D match to TRBD2 (6 bases). The J call may be incorrect, as the DNA end agrees better with TRBJ2-7. The CDR3 loop spans 16 amino acids. Germline V lookup: CDR1 LNHNV, CDR2 YYDKDF (reference sequence).

The chain combines TRBV7-3 with TRBJ1-1; 8 bases are shared with TRBD1. V dropped 5 bases and J dropped 3; count of bases not matched to a gene: 5. The CDR3 runs 14 residues. Germline loops: CDR1 SGHTA, CDR2 FQGTGA. The DNA of the CDR3 is TGTGCCAGCAGCCCAGGGGGCGGGGACACTGAAGCTTTCTTT. It yields the protein CASSPGGGDTEAFF.

V is TRBV4-3 and J is TRBJ2-7; D may be TRBD1 (6 bases). There are 16 residues in the CDR3. Between the trimmed V and J ends, which lost 0 bases and 2 bases, there was a span of 14 bases. CDR1 LGHNA and CDR2 YSLEER come from the germline V gene. The CDR3 coding sequence is TGCGCCAGCAGCCAAGATTTAGGGGGTCTCACCTACGAGCAGTACTTC. As protein: CASSQDLGGLTYEQYF.

This clone came up once. This chain's CDR3 is CASSLGLPQNTQYF. CDR3 DNA sequence: TGTGCCAGCAGTTTGGGACTCCCCCAGAATACGCAGTATTTT. The chain is built from TRBV6-6 and TRBJ2-3; a possible D gene is TRBD2 (6 bases). The germline V gene has CDR1 MNHNY and CDR2 SVGAGI (reference sequence). V lost 4 bases, J lost 7 bases, and 15 bases lay in between. The CDR3 spans 14 residues.

The J gene is TRBJ1-6, the V gene TRBV30; 7 bases are a match to TRBD1. The CDR3 covers 15 residues. Germline CDR1 reads GTSNPN; CDR2 reads SVGIG (reference sequence). V was clipped by 2 bases and J by 10 bases; unmatched bases: 11. The CDR3 sequence: CAWSLTGAQGSPLHF. Here the CDR3 DNA reads TGTGCCTGGAGTCTCACAGGGGCCCAAGGGTCACCCCTCCACTTT. Full variable domain (outside the CDR3, taken from reference TRBV30 and TRBJ1-6): SQTIHQWPATLVQPVGSPLSLECTVEGTSNPNLYWYRQAAGRGLQLLFYSVGIGQISSEVPQNLSASRPQDRQFILSSKKLLLSDSGFYLCAWSLTGAQGSPLHFGNGTRLTVT.

This rearrangement joins TRBV27 to TRBJ2-7; possible D gene TRBD2, 7 bases. Germline V gene lookup returns CDR1 MNHEY and CDR2 SMNVEV (reference sequence). The length of the CDR3 is 16 residues. The V end lost 4 bases, the J end lost 2 bases, and 18 bases lay between the germline ends. The CDR3 protein is CASSYSGGQGTYEQYF. The CDR3 DNA sequence: TGTGCCAGCAGTTACTCCGGGGGGCAGGGGACCTACGAGCAGTACTTC.

The rearrangement uses TRBV7-9 and TRBJ1-1; 10 bases agree with TRBD1. The CDR3 extends over 15 amino acids. Per germline, CDR1 SEHNR and CDR2 FQNEAQ (reference sequence). The ends lost 6 bases at V and 4 bases at J; junction bases unmatched: 8. The CDR3 bases are TGTGCCAGCAGTCCAAAGGGGACAGGGGCCACTGAAGCTTTCTTT. It is translated as CASSPKGTGATEAFF.